The sequence of this TCR beta chain was determined in a study of blood T cells in healthy people across ages (dated by TCRdb to the mid-2010s). With respect to the entire study: In model experiments, roughly one uniquely barcoded TCR beta cDNA molecule per two T cells was captured by template switching. To track age-related changes in TCR beta repertoire diversity, the study relied on deep sequencing normalized with unique cDNA molecular identifiers. Four age groups were formed from the donors: young (average roughly 15 years), middle-aged (approximately 40), aged (62) and long-lived (approximately 80). To avoid experimental bias, donors of different ages were randomly spread across the sequencing lanes. Using the same blood draw, the study looked at two additional independent replicas of 1 million unique cDNA reads for two donors, one aged 18 to 30 and the other aged 80 or older.

This clonotype has more than one count but fewer than ten. Its antigen target is currently unknown. Per-base qualities were not stored, and no clone one base away is much larger. General conclusions and limits of the study: Conclusive comparison of naive and antigen-experienced compartments was prevented by the profiling of bulk unsorted PBMCs. Because the CMV infection status of the donors was unknown, age-related changes in expanded clonotypes may potentially have been confounded. Observed TCR beta diversity per million T cells fell roughly linearly with age, and a significant reduction was already apparent by age around 44. There was a strong correlation between observed TCR beta diversity and the percentage of naive T cells measured by flow cytometry. Compared with the aged group, more naive CD4+ T cells, fewer expanded clones and increased TCR diversity were shown by the long-lived group, suggesting age selection. Estimates of total diversity based on one million sequenced T cells were considered lower bounds and underestimates.

The roughly 39 donors, aged about 6 to 90 years, were systemically healthy Caucasian individuals from Russia. Each donor gave about 9.8 milliliters of peripheral blood, drawn into EDTA-treated Vacutainer tubes. Ficoll-Paque density-gradient centrifugation was used to isolate PBMCs, with at least 7 million per sample. Trizol reagent was used to extract total RNA from the PBMCs, yielding at least 5.5 micrograms per sample. Naive CD45RAhigh/CD27high T cell percentages were measured by flow cytometry on a PBMC aliquot from every donor. The cysteine opens and the phenylalanine closes a CDR3 of 16 amino acids. The sequence is cut down to CDR3 DNA, 48 bases in frame from base 1. V trim: 1 base; J trim: 2 bases; unmatched bases: 6. Libraries were made using 5' RACE. The run used an Illumina HiSeq 2500. The second PCR ran for about 7 to 11 cycles and used a J-beta primer mix along with a sample-barcoded 5' primer. Each TCR beta cDNA molecule received a unique molecular identifier from a template-switch 5' adaptor carrying 12 random nucleotides. Each sample yielded at least 2.5 million CDR3-containing paired-end reads. All of the RNA was converted into first-strand cDNA using the Mint cDNA synthesis kit, with a TRBC-specific oligonucleotide serving as the primer. All cDNA was treated with uracil-DNA glycosylase and then went through a first 18-cycle PCR with the universal primers M1SS and BC2_uni_R. Turning to the authors' computational methods: For normalization, 1 million high-quality reads were randomly selected from each sample, with every read carrying a distinct molecular identifier. Instead of being binned into consensus sequences, reads with shared molecular identifiers were discarded. MiTCR, run with a Q25 quality threshold and the strictest error-elimination algorithm, handled CDR3 identification, clonotype clustering and error correction. A nonparametric unseen species model with Euler transformation was used to estimate lower-bound total TCR beta diversity. The public sequencing data were trimmed at Q25 with fastp and processed into clonotypes with MiXCR by TCRdb, which kept only in-frame beta chains. Here each entry gathers all rows of one CDR3 protein and keeps the most common genes and DNA. TCRdb, not the authors, supplied the V and J calls. For this sample the table gives roughly 1,800,000 distinct CDR3 sequences, of which 49% were detected only once. In total, the top ten clones hold around 2.1% of the sample.

Sequenced sample: blood. The source is a woman aged 40 to 55 in good health. The receptor chain draws on TRBV12-3 or TRBV12-4 and TRBJ2-3, with 7 central nucleotides matching TRBD2. The CDR3 here reads CASSLEGTTNTDTQYF. The DNA reads as follows: TGTGCCAGCAGTTTAGAAGGGACTACAAACACAGATACGCAGTATTTT.